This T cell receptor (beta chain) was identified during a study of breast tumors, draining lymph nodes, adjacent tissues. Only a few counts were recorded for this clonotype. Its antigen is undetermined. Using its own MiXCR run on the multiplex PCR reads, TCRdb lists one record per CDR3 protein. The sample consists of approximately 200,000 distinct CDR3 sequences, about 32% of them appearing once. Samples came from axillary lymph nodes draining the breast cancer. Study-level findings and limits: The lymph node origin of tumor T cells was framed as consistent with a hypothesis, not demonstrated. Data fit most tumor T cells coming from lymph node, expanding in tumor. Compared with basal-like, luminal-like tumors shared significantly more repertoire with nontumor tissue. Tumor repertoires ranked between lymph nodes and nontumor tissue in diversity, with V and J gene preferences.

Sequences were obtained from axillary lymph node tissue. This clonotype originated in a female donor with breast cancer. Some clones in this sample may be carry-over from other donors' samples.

Here the CDR3 DNA reads TGCAGTGCTAGCGTAGCGGGGGGCATGACCACCGGGGAGCTGTTTTTT. Its translation: CSASVAGGMTTGELFF. V usage is TRBV20-1 and J usage is TRBJ2-2, with 10 bases identical to TRBD2. The junction had 8 bases not matched to a gene; V was cut back by 3 bases and J by 4 bases. The CDR3 is 16 amino acids. CDR1 is DFQATT, CDR2 SNEGSKA, per germline (reference sequence).